This T cell receptor (beta chain) was recorded in a study of T cell repertoires and HLA-DP antigens. A remark on this clone: Its matching antigen is unknown.

The data were produced by immunoSEQ multiplex PCR, yet TCRdb's version contains in-frame clones alone and is incomplete. Of around 70,000 clones detected, about 82% appear once; the ten largest clones hold about 1.6%. J gave up 7 bases and V 3 bases, and 10 bases lay outside the gene matches. Germline values: CDR1 MGHRA, CDR2 YSYEKL. There are 17 residues in the CDR3. CD4+ T cells were isolated untouched, about 97.7% pure. Specimen: CD4+ T cells from PBMCs. The J gene is TRBJ2-2, the V gene TRBV4-1; 11 bases are a match to TRBD2. This TCR was sampled from a man between 60 and 70 years old in good health and CMV-seronegative. CDR3 nucleotides: TGCGCCAGCAGCCAGGCTAGCGGGAGGAAATTTAACGGGGAGCTGTTTTTT. It is translated as CASSQASGRKFNGELFF.